The 26 T cell receptor beta chains presented below share a single source sample, sequenced in a study of blood T cell repertoires in COVID-19. Some clones are missing from TCRdb's copy, which holds only in-frame ones; the method was immunoSEQ multiplex PCR. The data hold 350,000 to 450,000 clones, with roughly four fifths observed a single time. The material sequenced was PBMCs or T cells enriched from blood (not recorded which). The receptors were gathered from a woman between 50 and 59 years old who had recovered from COVID-19.

This rearrangement joins TRBV6-5 to TRBJ1-3; weak D call: TRBD1 (6 bases). CDR1 and CDR2 from the germline V gene are MNHEY and SVGAGI. V lost 0 bases and J 3 bases, leaving 9 bases between the germline ends. The CDR3 is made up of 15 amino acids. The CDR3 sequence: CASSYSGQNGNTIYF. The CDR3 DNA reads TGTGCCAGCAGTTACTCGGGACAAAATGGAAACACCATATATTTT.

The chain has TRBV7-8 and TRBJ1-6; D may be TRBD1 (5 bases). V lost 2 bases and J 10 bases, leaving 12 bases between the germline ends. The CDR3 length is 14 residues. The germline CDR1 and CDR2 sequences are SGHVS and FQNEAQ. CDR3 bases: TGTGCCAGCAGCTTAAGGGACGGGGGATCACCCCTCCACTTT. Protein sequence: CASSLRDGGSPLHF. Full variable domain (remainder filled in from reference TRBV7-8 and TRBJ1-6): GAGVSQSPRYKVAKRGQDVALRCDPISGHVSLFWYQQALGQGPEFLTYFQNEAQLDKSGLPSDRFFAERPEGSVSTLKIQRTQQEDSAVYLCASSLRDGGSPLHFGNGTRLTVT.

The chain links TRBV5-1 to TRBJ2-2; D ambiguous. V dropped 0 bases and J dropped 2 bases, with 8 bases sitting between them. The CDR3 extends over 15 amino acids. Germline-derived CDR1 and CDR2 are SGHRS and YFSETQ. CDR3 sequence (DNA): TGCGCCAGCAGCTTGGACAGCATTAACACCGGGGAGCTGTTTTTT. It encodes CASSLDSINTGELFF.

The chain combines TRBV11-1 with TRBJ1-2; TRBD1 agrees at 7 bases. The CDR3 extends over 13 amino acids. The germline CDR1 and CDR2 sequences are SGHAT and FQDESV (reference sequence). The V and J ends lost 5 bases and 4 bases, in that order; junction bases with no gene match: 4. CDR3 region: CASSVTGVYGYTF. CDR3 DNA: TGTGCCAGCAGCGTCACAGGGGTCTATGGCTACACCTTC.

The chain is built from TRBV9 and TRBJ1-5; TRBD1 agrees at 7 bases. In germline, CDR1 is SGDLS, CDR2 YYNGEE. Trimming at V came to 3 bases and at J to 0 bases, leaving 9 bases not matched to a gene. CDR3 length: 17 amino acids. The CDR3 DNA reads as TGTGCCAGCAGCGCGGGGACAGATAGCAGTAGCAATCAGCCCCAGCATTTT. This gives the protein CASSAGTDSSSNQPQHF.

The chain combines TRBV10-3 with TRBJ1-2, with D unresolved. The CDR3 has 14 residues. CDR1 and CDR2 (germline): ENHRY, SYGVKD. Trimming stripped 0 bases from V and 8 bases from J, with 13 bases between. In nucleotides, the CDR3 is TGTGCCATCAGTGAGTCGAATCAGGTAGAAGGCTACACCTTC. Translated, it gives CAISESNQVEGYTF.

Note on this clone: Other DNA sequences from this sample encode an identical CDR3 as well. This chain joins TRBV6-5 and TRBJ1-1; TRBD1 aligns across 8 bases. This CDR3 spans 15 amino acids. Germline trimming cut 6 bases from V and 2 bases from J; bases unmatched to any gene: 8. From germline, CDR1 is MNHEY and CDR2 SVGAGI. This CDR3 is CASSRQGFGNTEAFF. CDR3 nucleotide sequence: TGTGCCAGCAGCCGACAGGGGTTCGGTAACACTGAAGCTTTCTTT.

V and J are TRBV3-1 (or the pseudogene TRBV3-2) and TRBJ2-3; 10 bases match TRBD2. Germline CDR1 and CDR2: LGHDT and YNNKEL (reference sequence). V shed 5 bases, J shed 2 bases, and the junction held 7 bases outside the gene matches. This CDR3 is 16 amino acids long. The CDR3 DNA is TGTGCCAGCAGCTACCGAGCGGGAGGGCCCACAGATACGCAGTATTTT. Amino acids: CASSYRAGGPTDTQYF.

This clone is a singleton in its sample. The chain joins TRBV5-4 to TRBJ1-2; 11 bases align to TRBD1. V trimming: 4 bases; J trimming: 8 bases; junction bases outside the gene matches: 10. This CDR3 comprises 15 residues. Looked up from germline, CDR1 is SGHNT and CDR2 is YYREEE (reference sequence). CDR3 bases: TGTGCCAGCAGCCCCTCCCCGGGACAGGGGGGGGGCTACACCTTC. This gives the protein CASSPSPGQGGGYTF.

The chain joins TRBV5-1 to TRBJ2-7; no definite D call. The germline gives CDR1 SGHRS, CDR2 YFSETQ. V was pared by 4 bases and J by 2 bases, with 13 bases between. CDR3 length: 14 amino acids. The CDR3 bases are TGCGCCAGCAGCCCCCCCAACAGCCCCTACGAGCAGTACTTC. Translation: CASSPPNSPYEQYF. Variable domain in full (rest from reference TRBV5-1 and TRBJ2-7): KAGVTQTPRYLIKTRGQQVTLSCSPISGHRSVSWYQQTPGQGLQFLFEYFSETQRNKGNFPGRFSGRQFSNSRSEMNVSTLELGDSALYLCASSPPNSPYEQYFGPGTRLTVT.

This chain uses TRBV5-1 with TRBJ2-5, with D possibly TRBD2 on 6 matching bases. Germline lookup yields CDR1 SGHRS and CDR2 YFSETQ. The CDR3 covers 14 residues. Between the trimmed V and J ends, which lost 2 bases and 5 bases, there was a span of 13 bases. The CDR3 region is CASSFGDSPETQYF. The DNA of the CDR3 is TGCGCCAGCAGCTTTGGGGACTCACCGGAGACCCAGTACTTC.

V is TRBV14 and J is TRBJ1-1, with D uncertain. This CDR3 is built from 13 residues. V was trimmed by 5 bases and J by 0 bases, leaving 7 bases between them. The germline V gene encodes CDR1 SGHDN and CDR2 FVKESK. CDR3: CASSGNMNTEAFF. CDR3 nucleotides: TGTGCCAGCAGCGGCAACATGAACACTGAAGCTTTCTTT.

This chain links TRBV5-1 with TRBJ2-5; D uncertain. CDR3 length: 13 amino acids. Germline CDR1 is SGHRS and CDR2 is YFSETQ. V shed 4 bases and J shed 2 bases, with 9 bases lying between them. The CDR3 region has the DNA TGCGCCAGCAGCAAAGACTCGCAAGAGACCCAGTACTTC. This translates into CASSKDSQETQYF.

This clone was observed a handful of times. This chain connects TRBV11-3 to TRBJ2-7; 7 positions agree with TRBD1. V trimming: 1 base; J trimming: 2 bases; junction bases outside the gene matches: 8. CDR3 length equals 16 residues. Germline values: CDR1 SGHNT, CDR2 YENEEA. The CDR3 is CASSLVISGTAYEQYF. The CDR3 DNA follows: TGTGCCAGCAGCTTAGTGATATCCGGGACAGCCTACGAGCAGTACTTC.

This clone appeared a single time. The chain joins TRBV5-4 to TRBJ1-2; a possible D gene is TRBD1 (5 bases). The CDR3 spans 15 residues. V gave up 5 bases and J gave up 4 bases, with 18 bases separating them. Germline CDR1 SGHNT, CDR2 YYREEE (reference sequence). For the CDR3, the DNA is TGTGCCAGCAGTGCCATGACCGGAGGGGCCTATGGCTACACCTTC. Its protein product is CASSAMTGGAYGYTF. Based on the CDR3 plus reference TRBV5-4 and TRBJ1-2, the full variable domain is ETGVTQSPTHLIKTRGQQVTLRCSSQSGHNTVSWYQQALGQGPQFIFQYYREEENGRGNFPPRFSGLQFPNYSSELNVNALELDDSALYLCASSAMTGGAYGYTFGSGTRLTVV.

This clone was counted a few times. This chain links TRBV30 with TRBJ2-2, with a weak D call TRBD2 (6 bases). This CDR3 is built from 13 residues. Germline V CDR1 and CDR2: GTSNPN, SVGIG (reference sequence). In nucleotides, the CDR3 is TGTGGGAGGGCGGAGACTTTGTCCGGGGAGCTGTTTTTT. Translating it yields CGRAETLSGELFF.

The chain couples TRBV5-1 to TRBJ1-5, with 9 bases fitting TRBD1. The CDR3 extends over 20 amino acids. Germline assignment: CDR1 SGHRS and CDR2 YFSETQ. J gave up 0 bases and V 2 bases, and 15 bases lay outside the gene matches. The CDR3 DNA reads as TGCGCCAGCAGCTTACTACCGACAGGGGGTCTGGGATATAGCAATCAGCCCCAGCATTTT. It is translated as CASSLLPTGGLGYSNQPQHF.

The chain couples TRBV7-8 to TRBJ2-7, with 10 bases identical to TRBD2. Germline assignment: CDR1 SGHVS and CDR2 FQNEAQ. With V trimmed by 6 bases and J by 0 bases, 2 bases remained unmatched. The CDR3 is made up of 14 amino acids. CDR3 in DNA: TGTGCCAGCAGTCGGACTAGCGGCTCCTACGAGCAGTACTTC. Its translation: CASSRTSGSYEQYF.

The chain is built from TRBV27 and TRBJ2-1; a possible D gene is TRBD1 (5 bases). The CDR3 totals 12 residues. Trimming removed 3 bases from V and 9 bases from J, with 9 bases in between. Germline V gene sequence: CDR1 MNHEY, CDR2 SMNVEV (reference sequence). CDR3 sequence: CASSFQGREQFF. Written as DNA, the CDR3 is TGTGCCAGCAGTTTCCAGGGTCGTGAGCAGTTCTTC.

V gene TRBV27 combines with J gene TRBJ1-6; possibly TRBD1 for D (5 bases). CDR1 is MNHEY and CDR2 is SMNVEV in the germline V gene (reference sequence). V dropped 2 bases and J dropped 4 bases, with 15 bases sitting between them. The CDR3 spans 17 residues. This chain's CDR3 is CASSLRVGGVYNSPLHF. CDR3 nucleotide sequence: TGTGCCAGCAGTTTACGGGTTGGAGGGGTTTATAATTCACCCCTCCACTTT.

The chain joins TRBV18 to TRBJ1-4; possibly TRBD1 for D (5 bases). In germline, CDR1 is KGHSH, CDR2 LQKENI. The CDR3 runs to 15 residues. V dropped 6 bases and J dropped 6 bases, with 17 bases sitting between them. The CDR3 is CASSPSGTAYEKLFF. For the CDR3, the DNA is TGTGCCAGCTCCCCCAGCGGGACGGCCTATGAAAAACTGTTTTTT.

The table lists this clone with a count of one. V gene TRBV7-3 combines with J gene TRBJ2-3, with 7 nucleotides matching TRBD1. This CDR3 spans 15 amino acids. The junction had 5 bases not matched to a gene; V was cut back by 2 bases and J by 3 bases. Germline lookup yields CDR1 SGHTA and CDR2 FQGTGA. CDR3 in amino acids: CASSLWGQLTDTQYF. The CDR3 DNA is TGTGCCAGCAGCTTATGGGGACAGTTGACAGATACGCAGTATTTT.

The V call is TRBV7-2, the J call TRBJ1-1; 9 nucleotides line up with TRBD1. Trimming cost V 5 bases and J 6 bases; bases outside gene matches: 7. The CDR3 is 14 amino acids. Germline CDR1 and CDR2: SGHTA and FQGNSA. CDR3 nucleotide sequence: TGTGCCAGCAGCCCAGCACAGGGGGCTGCTGAAGCTTTCTTT. This sequence encodes CASSPAQGAAEAFF. The full variable domain, its missing parts supplied by reference TRBV7-2 and TRBJ1-1, is GAGVSQSPSNKVTEKGKDVELRCDPISGHTALYWYRQSLGQGLEFLIYFQGNSAPDKSGLPSDRFSAERTGGSVSTLTIQRTQQEDSAVYLCASSPAQGAAEAFFGQGTRLTVV.

The rearrangement uses TRBV14 and TRBJ1-1; tentative D call: TRBD1 (6 bases). The CDR3 contains 14 residues. The germline CDR1 and CDR2 sequences are SGHDN and FVKESK. Trimming left V 2 bases short and J 10 bases short, with 17 bases between. This CDR3 reads CASSQSRDTIRAFF. The CDR3 nucleotides read TGTGCCAGCAGCCAATCCCGGGACACCATCCGAGCTTTCTTT. Variable domain in full (rest from reference TRBV14 and TRBJ1-1): EAGVTQFPSHSVIEKGQTVTLRCDPISGHDNLYWYRRVMGKEIKFLLHFVKESKQDESGMPNNRFLAERTGGTYSTLKVQPAELEDSGVYFCASSQSRDTIRAFFGQGTRLTVV.

The V and J genes are TRBV19 and TRBJ1-4; D may be TRBD1 (6 bases). The CDR3 sequence is 14 residues long. CDR1 LNHDA and CDR2 SQIVND come from the germline V gene (reference sequence). V was pared by 6 bases and J by 8 bases, with 16 bases between. CDR3 loop: CASRNAGVGEKLFF. CDR3 nucleotides: TGTGCCAGTAGGAATGCAGGGGTTGGGGAAAAACTGTTTTTT.

The chain employs TRBV11-3 and TRBJ1-5, with no clear D. Between the trimmed V and J ends, which lost 0 bases and 10 bases, there was a span of 10 bases. The CDR3 extends over 13 amino acids. Germline CDR1 is SGHNT and CDR2 is YENEEA. The CDR3 here is CASSLDQASPQHF. CDR3 nucleotide sequence: TGTGCCAGCAGCTTAGATCAGGCGAGCCCCCAGCATTTT.